A single sample is the source of the 3 T cell receptor beta chains below, sequenced in a study of T-cell memory formation after mild COVID-19. Each CDR3 protein gets one entry after TCRdb re-called the 5' RACE reads with MiXCR. The sample has 470,000 or so distinct CDR3 sequences; about 20% are singletons. The sample taken for sequencing was PBMCs or a T cell subset sorted from them (not recorded which). Receptors originate from an adult woman who had mild COVID-19 (a few samples of this study predate the infection). Cell type and time point are not known.

The rearrangement joins TRBV2 to TRBJ2-3; 9 positions match TRBD1. Germline V gene data show CDR1 as SNHLY and CDR2 as FYNNEI. The V segment lost 3 bases and the J segment 4 bases; nucleotides outside the gene matches: 5. The CDR3 sequence is 15 residues long. Here the CDR3 reads CASSEEQGAADTQYF. As DNA, the CDR3 is TGTGCCAGCAGTGAGGAACAGGGGGCTGCAGATACGCAGTATTTT. Variable domain in full (rest from reference TRBV2 and TRBJ2-3): EPEVTQTPSHQVTQMGQEVILRCVPISNHLYFYWYRQILGQKVEFLVSFYNNEISEKSEIFDDQFSVERPDGSNFTLKIRSTKLEDSAMYFCASSEEQGAADTQYFGPGTRLTVL.

V is TRBV6-1 and J is TRBJ2-1, with 14 bases aligning to TRBD2. V was pared by 4 bases and J by 8 bases, with 10 bases of the junction left unmatched. Germline CDR1 is MNHNS and CDR2 is SASEGT. The CDR3 length is 17 residues. Here the CDR3 reads CASSALPTSGRAYEQFF. The CDR3 DNA sequence: TGTGCCAGCAGTGCCCTTCCGACTAGCGGGAGGGCCTATGAGCAGTTCTTC.

This clonotype has more than one count but fewer than ten. The chain couples TRBV10-3 to TRBJ2-4; 10 nucleotides agree with TRBD1. The trim removed 2 bases at V and 7 bases at J, leaving 2 bases unmatched. The CDR3 contains 14 residues. Germline lookup yields CDR1 ENHRY and CDR2 SYGVKD. CDR3 bases: TGTGCCATCAGTGAGGGGACAGGGGTGAACATTCAGTACTTC. Translated, it gives CAISEGTGVNIQYF.